Below are 21 T cell receptor beta chains sequenced from a single sample in a study of T cell clonality in common variable immunodeficiency. Clones were read by immunoSEQ multiplex PCR, and TCRdb kept only the in-frame ones, dropping some. The sample presents 30,000 to 40,000 clones, none singletons. The sequenced sample consisted of peripheral blood mononuclear cells. These receptors all come from a person between 18 and 75 years old in good health.

Comment on this clone: The CDR3 end falls 3 residues outside the read, so it is completed with the germline J gene. The rearrangement uses TRBV30 and TRBJ2-4, with D hard to call. Germline V gene sequence: CDR1 GTSNPN, CDR2 SVGIG (reference sequence). The CDR3 is 11 residues long. This CDR3 reads CAWSLQNGQYF. CDR3 DNA (partial): TGTGCCTGGAGTCTCCAGAATGGT. The whole variable domain, filled in from reference TRBV30 and TRBJ2-4, reads SQTIHQWPATLVQPVGSPLSLECTVEGTSNPNLYWYRQAAGRGLQLLFYSVGIGQISSEVPQNLSASRPQDRQFILSSKKLLLSDSGFYLCAWSLQNGQYFGAGTRLSVL.

There are many counts of this clone. The CDR3 end lies 3 residues beyond the end of the read and is filled in from the germline J gene. The chain employs TRBV7-6 and TRBJ2-3; a possible D gene is TRBD2 (5 bases). CDR3 length equals 15 residues. In germline, CDR1 is SGHVS, CDR2 FNYEAQ. Trimming pared 5 bases from V and 3 bases from J, leaving 15 bases between. The CDR3 DNA, read in part, is TGTGCCAGCAGCGTGAGGGCAGGCCAAACAGATACG. Translation gives CASSVRAGQTDT. The entire CDR3 is CASSVRAGQTDTQYF. The full variable domain, in which reference TRBV7-6 and TRBJ2-3 provide the parts outside the CDR3, is GAGVSQSPRYKVTKRGQDVALRCDPISGHVSLYWYRQALGQGPEFLTYFNYEAQQDKSGLPNDRFSAERPEGSISTLTIQRTEQRDSAMYRCASSVRAGQTDTQYFGPGTRLTVL.

There are many counts of this clone. From the germline J gene comes the end of the CDR3, since the read stops 3 residues before it. The chain combines TRBV18 with TRBJ1-4; D remains ambiguous. The V end lost 3 bases, the J end lost 4 bases, and 9 bases lay between the germline ends. The CDR3 runs to 14 residues. Germline V CDR1 and CDR2: KGHSH, LQKENI. CDR3: CASSPHVGNEKLFF. CDR3 bases read: TGTGCCAGCTCACCCCATGTCGGTAATGAAAAA.

Many counts were recorded for this clone. This CDR3 reads CASSLDTTGQETQYF. Incomplete CDR3 DNA: TGTGCCAGCAGTTTAGATACGACAGGCCAAGAGACC. V gene TRBV12-3 or TRBV12-4 combines with J gene TRBJ2-5; D perhaps matches TRBD1 (6 bases). The CDR3 end falls 3 residues outside the read, so it is completed with the germline J gene. The CDR3 sequence is 15 residues long. V lost 1 base and J 1 base, leaving 10 bases between the germline ends.

This clone was recorded many times. The CDR3 end falls 3 residues outside the read, so it is completed with the germline J gene. The chain carries TRBV18 and TRBJ2-7; no clear D. CDR3 size: 14 residues. V was clipped by 2 bases and J by 1 base, with 9 bases between them. Germline-derived CDR1 and CDR2 are KGHSH and LQKENI. CDR3 bases read: TGTGCCAGCTCACCAATAGCCAGTTCCTACGAG. Residues: CASSPIASSYE. The whole CDR3 sequence is CASSPIASSYEQYF.

This clone was recorded at least ten times. The read ends 3 residues before the CDR3 terminus; that terminus is restored from the germline J gene. The chain employs TRBV19 and TRBJ2-3; perhaps TRBD1 as D (5 bases). The CDR3 is made up of 16 amino acids. The V end was cut by 6 bases, the J end by 0 bases, with 16 bases between. Germline assignment: CDR1 LNHDA and CDR2 SQIVND (reference sequence). The covered CDR3 bases are TGTGCCAGTAGCCCCGGGCAGGGTCCAAGCACAGATACG. Translation: CASSPGQGPSTDT. The complete CDR3 protein is CASSPGQGPSTDTQYF.

This clone was recorded at least ten times. The observed sequence ends 3 residues before the CDR3 terminus, with the missing tail filled in from the germline J gene. The gene calls are TRBV30 and TRBJ1-6, with no clear D. CDR3 size: 15 residues. V lost 0 bases and J lost 7, with 13 bases in between. Germline values: CDR1 GTSNPN, CDR2 SVGIG (reference sequence). The CDR3 spells CAWSVYPRGNSPLHF. The part of the CDR3 DNA that was read is TGTGCCTGGAGTGTATACCCCCGAGGGAATTCACCC.

This clone was observed many times. One end of the junction does not line up with germline, which may come from a read error. The read ends 3 residues shy of where the CDR3 ends; the end is completed using the germline J gene. The chain combines TRBV4-2 with TRBJ1-2; TRBD1 agrees at 10 bases. This CDR3 has 17 amino acids. Germline V gene sequence: CDR1 LGHNA, CDR2 YNFKEQ. CDR3 DNA (partial): TGCGCCAGCAGCCAAGAAGGACAGGGGGGACATTTCTATGGC. It is translated as CASSQEGQGGHFYG. The entire CDR3 protein reads CASSQEGQGGHFYGYTF.

This clone was observed at least ten times. The missing CDR3 end, 3 residues past where the read stops, is filled in from the germline J gene. The chain joins TRBV4-1 to TRBJ1-4; perhaps TRBD1 as D (5 bases). With 3 bases removed from V and 5 bases from J, the gap between germline ends came to 22 bases. Germline V gene sequence: CDR1 MGHRA, CDR2 YSYEKL. This CDR3 has 18 amino acids. The CDR3 sequence is CASSHPREGSRSNEKLFF. CDR3 bases read: TGCGCCAGCAGCCACCCCAGGGAGGGTTCTCGATCGAATGAAAAA.

The sample holds many counts of this clone. The read ends 3 residues shy of where the CDR3 ends; the end is completed using the germline J gene. This sequence joins TRBV9 and TRBJ2-3; 7 bases match TRBD2. The length of the CDR3 is 19 residues. Trimming cost V 5 bases and J 0 bases; bases outside gene matches: 18. CDR1 is SGDLS and CDR2 is YYNGEE in the germline V gene. The covered CDR3 bases are TGTGCCAGCAGTCCCTTTGCGCTTCTAGCGGCGATTAGCACAGATACG. Its protein is CASSPFALLAAISTDT. From start to end, the CDR3 is CASSPFALLAAISTDTQYF. The full variable domain, rest sourced from reference TRBV9 and TRBJ2-3, is DSGVTQTPKHLITATGQRVTLRCSPRSGDLSVYWYQQSLDQGLQFLIQYYNGEERAKGNILERFSAQQFPDLHSELNLSSLELGDSALYFCASSPFALLAAISTDTQYFGPGTRLTVL.

This clone has ten or more counts. The read is 3 residues too short to cover the CDR3 end, so that end is filled in from the germline J gene. The J gene is TRBJ2-6, the V gene TRBV12-3 or TRBV12-4, with TRBD2 matching over 7 bases. With V trimmed by 10 bases and J by 0 bases, 9 bases remained unmatched. The length of the CDR3 is 16 residues. CDR3 DNA, as far as it was read: TGTGCCACCAACGTGGGGGGGAACTCTGGGGCCAACGTC. Protein sequence: CATNVGGNSGANV. The full CDR3 protein reads CATNVGGNSGANVLTF.

There are many counts of this clone. The CDR3 is cut off 3 residues early in the read; its end comes from the germline J gene. V is TRBV5-5 and J is TRBJ1-1; D may be TRBD1 (5 bases). The V gene's germline CDR1 is SGHKS and CDR2 YYEKEE (reference sequence). V was clipped by 0 bases and J by 7 bases, with 13 bases between them. The CDR3 runs to 14 residues. CDR3 loop: CASSLGSGILEAFF. Incomplete CDR3 DNA: TGTGCCAGCAGCTTGGGGTCAGGGATACTTGAA.

There are many counts of this clone. The CDR3 end is not reached by the read, which stops 3 residues before it; the germline J gene fills it in. The V and J genes are TRBV30 and TRBJ2-3; 8 bases fit TRBD1. The CDR3 spans 15 residues. In germline, CDR1 is GTSNPN, CDR2 SVGIG (reference sequence). The trim removed 4 bases at V and 5 bases at J, leaving 11 bases unmatched. The CDR3 loop is CAWNLGQGRRDTQYF. The sequenced CDR3 bases are TGTGCCTGGAACCTAGGACAGGGAAGAAGAGATACG.

This clone has ten or more counts. The read ends 3 residues before the CDR3 terminus; that terminus is restored from the germline J gene. The rearrangement links TRBV7-2 to TRBJ1-2; D is undetermined. Germline V gene lookup returns CDR1 SGHTA and CDR2 FQGNSA. V was shortened by 5 bases and J by 1 base, with 11 bases between the two germline ends. This CDR3 is built from 14 residues. CDR3 loop: CASSPRSNNYGYTF. Incomplete CDR3 DNA: TGTGCCAGCAGCCCGCGGTCTAATAACTATGGC.

This clone was counted ten times or more. Partial CDR3 DNA: TGTGCCAGCAGCGTAGAGGGACTAGTCTACAATGAG. Translation gives CASSVEGLVYNE. The whole CDR3 sequence reads CASSVEGLVYNEQFF. This chain joins TRBV9 and TRBJ2-1; TRBD2 matches 8 bases. The missing CDR3 end, 3 residues past where the read stops, is filled in from the germline J gene. V gave up 0 bases and J gave up 3 bases; unmatched junction bases: 2. Germline CDR1 reads SGDLS; CDR2 reads YYNGEE. The CDR3 sequence is 15 residues long.

The table lists this clone with many counts. The read gets to within 3 residues of the CDR3 end, and the germline J gene fills in the rest. The rearrangement uses TRBV5-4 and TRBJ1-2; a possible D gene is TRBD1 (6 bases). V was shortened by 0 bases and J by 5 bases, with 11 bases between the two germline ends. The CDR3 covers 14 residues. Germline CDR1 is SGHNT and CDR2 is YYREEE (reference sequence). Incomplete CDR3 DNA: TGTGCCAGCAGCTTGGACAGGGTTACGTATGGC. As protein: CASSLDRVTYG. The whole CDR3 protein reads CASSLDRVTYGYTF.

This clone was recorded many times. The sequence runs out 3 residues before the end of the CDR3; the remainder is reconstructed from the germline J gene. The chain has TRBV5-1 and TRBJ2-5; 7 bases align to TRBD2. Per the germline V gene, CDR1 is SGHRS and CDR2 is YFSETQ. V trimming: 0 bases; J trimming: 5 bases; junction bases outside the gene matches: 7. The CDR3 runs to 15 residues. CDR3 in amino acids: CASSLAGGYRETQYF. The part of the CDR3 DNA that was read is TGCGCCAGCAGCTTGGCGGGGGGTTACCGGGAGACC.

This clone was observed at least ten times. The sequenced fragment ends 3 residues before the CDR3 boundary, so the rest is inferred from the germline J gene. The V call is TRBV20-1, the J call TRBJ1-5; 10 bases map to TRBD1. In germline, CDR1 is DFQATT, CDR2 SNEGSKA (reference sequence). The CDR3 totals 17 residues. V trimming: 1 base; J trimming: 8 bases; junction bases outside the gene matches: 14. Partial CDR3 DNA: TGCAGTGCTAGAGGGCGGACAGGGGGTCATCATTTGGAGCCC. Amino acids: CSARGRTGGHHLEP. The entire CDR3 reads CSARGRTGGHHLEPQHF.

In its sample, this clone was seen many times. The read halts 3 residues ahead of the CDR3 end, with the missing end drawn from the germline J gene. V gene TRBV20-1 combines with J gene TRBJ1-1; TRBD1 aligns across 9 bases. CDR1 and CDR2 (germline): DFQATT, SNEGSKA (reference sequence). V dropped 2 bases and J dropped 7; count of bases not matched to a gene: 8. CDR3 length equals 14 residues. The sequenced part of the CDR3 DNA is TGCAGTGCTAGAACCTTGACAGGGGGGAGTGAA. Protein product: CSARTLTGGSE. The whole CDR3 sequence reads CSARTLTGGSEAFF.

Ten or more counts support this clone. Sequencing ends 3 residues short of the CDR3 end; the germline J gene provides the rest. J is TRBJ1-3 and V is TRBV20-1, with 7 bases lining up with TRBD1. This CDR3 contains 14 residues. CDR1 is DFQATT, CDR2 SNEGSKA, per germline (reference sequence). Trimming removed 1 base from V and 8 bases from J; junction bases left unmatched: 8. The CDR3 loop reads CSARAVGQPHTIYF. Incomplete CDR3 DNA: TGCAGTGCTAGAGCGGTGGGACAGCCCCACACC.

Ten or more counts support this clone. The CDR3 DNA, read in part, is TGTGCCAGCAGTTTAACGGAGACAGGGAGCTCCTATGGC. It encodes CASSLTETGSSYG. The entire CDR3 protein reads CASSLTETGSSYGYTF. V usage is TRBV27 and J usage is TRBJ1-2; 7 bases are a match to TRBD1. The read stops 3 residues short of the end of the CDR3; the missing end is completed from the germline J gene. The V gene's germline CDR1 is MNHEY and CDR2 SMNVEV (reference sequence). The CDR3 totals 16 residues. V lost 2 bases, J lost 4 bases, and 10 bases stayed unmatched.